This T cell receptor (beta chain) was sequenced for a study of T cell responses to AZD1222 COVID-19 vaccine. As concerns this clone: Its cognate antigen is unknown.

Clones were read by immunoSEQ multiplex PCR, and TCRdb kept only the in-frame ones, dropping some. The table lists some 92,000 clones, roughly 90% of them singletons, with 2.5% to 3.5% in the top ten. The CDR3 sequence is 13 residues long. With 5 bases clipped from V and 0 bases from J, the junction kept 1 base outside the gene matches. Germline V gene sequence: CDR1 SGHAT, CDR2 FQDESV (reference sequence). Findings of the study overall: Donor demographics were predominantly white British with a female majority; clonal diversity may be underestimated. No repertoire was sampled before or during the peak T cell response, only after it. After two AZD1222 doses, spike-specific TCR breadth and depth rose versus day 0.

The sequencing here drew on peripheral blood, taken on day 0 of AZD1222 vaccination. The clonotype comes from an adult in good health. The J gene is TRBJ2-7, the V gene TRBV11-1; 7 bases agree with TRBD1. This CDR3 reads CASSRDSSYEQYF. Written as DNA, the CDR3 is TGTGCCAGCAGCCGGGACAGCTCCTACGAGCAGTACTTC.